Shown below are 21 T cell receptor beta chains from a single sample sequenced in a study of blood T cell repertoires in COVID-19. Method: immunoSEQ multiplex PCR; TCRdb's copy keeps in-frame clones and lacks some. The sample consists of more than 150,000 clones, roughly 79% of them appearing once. What was sequenced was peripheral blood. Every receptor here comes from an elderly woman with COVID-19, enrolled during active disease.

The V gene is TRBV6-4, the J gene TRBJ2-2, with a weak D call TRBD1 (6 bases). The V gene's germline CDR1 is MRHNA and CDR2 SNTAGT. The germline V and J ends were trimmed by 4 bases and 2 bases, with 11 bases remaining between them. The CDR3 is 15 residues long. The CDR3 loop is CASSVEDRNTGELFF. The DNA of the CDR3 is TGTGCCAGCAGTGTTGAGGACAGAAACACCGGGGAGCTGTTTTTT.

The rearrangement uses TRBV3-1 (or the pseudogene TRBV3-2) and TRBJ1-1, with D unclear. Trimming removed 2 bases from V and 4 bases from J, with 11 bases in between. The CDR3 totals 14 residues. Germline assignment: CDR1 LGHDT and CDR2 YNNKEL (reference sequence). This CDR3 is CASSQRDRGTEAFF. Here the CDR3 DNA reads TGTGCCAGCAGCCAAAGAGACCGGGGCACTGAAGCTTTCTTT.

The genes are TRBV12-3 or TRBV12-4 and TRBJ1-1; D is ambiguous. Trimming pared 3 bases from V and 8 bases from J, leaving 10 bases between. The CDR3 has 12 amino acids. The CDR3 bases are TGTGCCAGCAGTTTTCATACGGGGGAAGCTTTCTTT. Translated: CASSFHTGEAFF.

V and J are TRBV19 and TRBJ2-7, with a possible D match to TRBD2 (6 bases). Germline CDR1 is LNHDA and CDR2 is SQIVND (reference sequence). The CDR3 extends over 15 amino acids. The V and J ends lost 6 bases and 3 bases respectively, with 18 bases between them. The DNA for the CDR3 is TGTGCCAGTAGGTCCCCCGGGACTGGAAGCTACGAGCAGTACTTC. Amino acid sequence: CASRSPGTGSYEQYF.

The chain links TRBV3-1 (or the pseudogene TRBV3-2) to TRBJ2-3; D unresolved. Germline V gene data show CDR1 as LGHDT and CDR2 as YNNKEL (reference sequence). V was cut by 0 bases and J by 5 bases, with 3 bases left in between. This CDR3 region has 12 residues. This chain's CDR3 is CASSQDIDTQYF. The CDR3 nucleotides read TGTGCCAGCAGCCAAGATATAGATACGCAGTATTTT.

The genes are TRBV5-8 and TRBJ2-1; D may be TRBD1 (5 bases). Germline V CDR1 and CDR2: SGHTS, YDEGEE. V lost 3 bases and J lost 2, with 12 bases in between. The CDR3 loop spans 15 amino acids. The CDR3 is CASSWRQRPYNEQFF. The CDR3 nucleotides are TGTGCCAGCAGCTGGAGACAGAGACCCTACAATGAGCAGTTCTTC.

In regard to this clone: Other nucleotide sequences in the sample specify the same CDR3. The chain employs TRBV19 and TRBJ2-7, with TRBD1 matching 9 bases. The CDR3 spans 15 residues. Germline loops: CDR1 LNHDA, CDR2 SQIVND (reference sequence). V trimming: 2 bases; J trimming: 3 bases; junction bases outside the gene matches: 5. CDR3 DNA: TGTGCCAGTAGTATAAGATCGGGACAGGGCTACGAGCAGTACTTC. Translating gives CASSIRSGQGYEQYF.

CDR3 coding DNA: TGTGCCACCAGTGATCCCGGACGGGGGGCGCAAGAGACCCAGTACTTC. Translating gives CATSDPGRGAQETQYF. The chain carries TRBV24-1 and TRBJ2-5; a weak D match, TRBD2 (7 bases). V lost 3 bases, J lost 2 bases, and 15 bases lay in between. This CDR3 has 16 amino acids. CDR1 is KGHDR, CDR2 SFDVKD, per germline.

The chain recombines TRBV9 with TRBJ2-5; tentatively, D is TRBD2 (5 bases). Germline lookup yields CDR1 SGDLS and CDR2 YYNGEE. The CDR3 is 15 residues long. Trimming removed 2 bases at V and 1 base at J, with 12 bases between. CDR3 sequence (DNA): TGTGCCAGCAGCGTTCTGGACGGACTCCAAGAGACCCAGTACTTC. Residues: CASSVLDGLQETQYF.

The chain has TRBV2 and TRBJ1-1, with unresolved D. Trimming stripped 6 bases from V and 0 bases from J, with 8 bases between. Germline V gene data show CDR1 as SNHLY and CDR2 as FYNNEI. The CDR3 consists of 13 residues. CDR3 sequence reads: CASRKTLNTEAFF. The CDR3 DNA follows: TGTGCCAGCAGAAAGACACTGAACACTGAAGCTTTCTTT.

The chain joins TRBV5-1 to TRBJ1-5; D perhaps matches TRBD1 (5 bases). In germline, CDR1 is SGHRS, CDR2 YFSETQ. Trimming shortened V by 0 bases and J by 7 bases, and 14 bases separated the two germline ends. The CDR3 consists of 15 residues. CDR3 sequence: CASSLGDSTRQPQHF. The CDR3 coding sequence is TGCGCCAGCAGCTTGGGGGACTCGACGAGGCAGCCCCAGCATTTT. The full variable domain, its missing parts supplied by reference TRBV5-1 and TRBJ1-5, is KAGVTQTPRYLIKTRGQQVTLSCSPISGHRSVSWYQQTPGQGLQFLFEYFSETQRNKGNFPGRFSGRQFSNSRSEMNVSTLELGDSALYLCASSLGDSTRQPQHFGDGTRLSIL.

The DNA of the CDR3 is TGTGCCAGCAGCGGCGGAGGGCAGGGGGCCTACAATGAGCAGTTCTTC. This encodes CASSGGGQGAYNEQFF. The gene calls are TRBV9 and TRBJ2-1; D is perhaps TRBD1 (7 bases). The CDR3 is made up of 16 amino acids. Germline V gene lookup returns CDR1 SGDLS and CDR2 YYNGEE. V was cut by 3 bases and J by 2 bases, with 15 bases left in between.

This chain links TRBV29-1 with TRBJ2-7, with D perhaps TRBD2 (5 bases). The germline V gene has CDR1 SQVTM and CDR2 ANQGSEA. The CDR3 has 12 amino acids. The V end lost 6 bases, the J end lost 5 bases, and 14 bases lay between the germline ends. In DNA form, the CDR3 reads TGCAGCGTGGTTGGAGCGGACCACGAGCAGTACTTC. It translates to CSVVGADHEQYF.

The chain uses TRBV6-2 or TRBV6-3 and TRBJ2-1; D is unclear. Trimming shortened V by 4 bases and J by 4 bases, and 8 bases separated the two germline ends. CDR3 length equals 13 residues. Germline CDR1 MNHEY, CDR2 SVGEGT. The CDR3 is CASSSQIYNEQFF. The CDR3 DNA is TGTGCCAGCAGTTCCCAGATTTACAATGAGCAGTTCTTC.

This clone occurred many times. The same CDR3 can be traced to other DNA sequences in this sample. The chain links TRBV6-5 to TRBJ1-1; possibly TRBD1 for D (5 bases). V was trimmed by 3 bases and J by 5 bases, leaving 7 bases between them. Germline CDR1 reads MNHEY; CDR2 reads SVGAGI. The CDR3 is made up of 12 amino acids. CDR3 sequence: CASSYGGTEAFF. CDR3 nucleotides: TGTGCCAGCAGTTATGGGGGGACTGAAGCTTTCTTT.

This chain uses TRBV28 with TRBJ2-3, with 9 bases identical to TRBD2. There are 15 residues in the CDR3. V lost 11 bases to trimming and J lost 3 bases; unmatched junction nucleotides: 12. Germline values: CDR1 MDHEN, CDR2 SYDVKM. The CDR3 region has the DNA TGTGCCGCCTGTAGGAAGCGGGAGGTTACAGATACGCAGTATTTT. Protein product: CAACRKREVTDTQYF.

CDR3 protein: CASSPAGLGYNEQFF. CDR3 bases: TGTGCCAGCAGCCCAGCGGGACTAGGTTACAATGAGCAGTTCTTC. The V call is TRBV7-9, the J call TRBJ2-1; 8 positions agree with TRBD2. Germline V gene lookup returns CDR1 SEHNR and CDR2 FQNEAQ (reference sequence). The trim removed 5 bases at V and 4 bases at J, leaving 7 bases unmatched. This CDR3 is 15 amino acids long.

The chain couples TRBV7-9 to TRBJ2-2, with 15 bases fitting TRBD2. Trimming took 4 bases from V and 3 from J; bases not matched to a gene: 6. The CDR3 contains 18 residues. The germline V gene has CDR1 SEHNR and CDR2 FQNEAQ (reference sequence). This CDR3 reads CASSSGLAGGMHTGELFF. The CDR3, as DNA: TGTGCCAGCAGCTCGGGACTAGCGGGAGGAATGCACACCGGGGAGCTGTTTTTT. The full variable domain, rest sourced from reference TRBV7-9 and TRBJ2-2, is DTGVSQNPRHKITKRGQNVTFRCDPISEHNRLYWYRQTLGQGPEFLTYFQNEAQLEKSRLLSDRFSAERPKGSFSTLEIQRTEQGDSAMYLCASSSGLAGGMHTGELFFGEGSRLTVL.

The sample holds a few counts of this clone. V is TRBV5-1 and J is TRBJ2-2; D remains ambiguous. Trimming stripped 0 bases from V and 7 bases from J, with 10 bases between. Per the germline V gene, CDR1 is SGHRS and CDR2 is YFSETQ. The CDR3 loop spans 14 amino acids. The CDR3 sequence: CASSLDSAGGELFF. The CDR3 bases are TGCGCCAGCAGCTTGGATTCGGCAGGCGGGGAGCTGTTTTTT.

This chain links TRBV10-3 with TRBJ2-1, with 8 bases identical to TRBD1. The germline gives CDR1 ENHRY, CDR2 SYGVKD. This CDR3 is built from 16 residues. The V gene end was trimmed by 0 bases and the J gene end by 2 bases; junction bases not matched to a gene: 3. The DNA of the CDR3 is TGTGCCATCAGTGAGTCGCAACAGGGGGCCTACAATGAGCAGTTCTTC. Residues: CAISESQQGAYNEQFF.

The chain joins TRBV2 to TRBJ2-1; 11 bases align to TRBD2. V was clipped by 9 bases and J by 5 bases; unmatched bases: 6. This CDR3 has 14 residues. Looked up from germline, CDR1 is SNHLY and CDR2 is FYNNEI. The CDR3, as DNA: TGTGCCAGTTCACTAGCGGGAGTGGACAATGAGCAGTTCTTC. Residues: CASSLAGVDNEQFF.